Below, 12 T cell receptor beta chains from the same sample are listed, as sequenced in a study of breast tumors, draining lymph nodes, adjacent tissues. MiXCR, applied by TCRdb to the multiplex PCR reads, yields one record per CDR3 protein. Of about 270,000 distinct CDR3 sequences in the sample, under 35% were seen once. Breast cancer patients provided tissue from their axillary draining lymph nodes. Sequencing used axillary lymph node tissue. The receptors were gathered from a female donor with breast cancer. Some clones in this sample may be carry-over from other donors' samples.

This clonotype was found many times. V usage is TRBV5-6 and J usage is TRBJ1-6; D might be TRBD1 (5 bases). Trimming removed 0 bases from V and 7 bases from J, with 14 bases in between. The CDR3 length is 16 residues. Looked up from germline, CDR1 is SGHDT and CDR2 is YYEEEE. The chain's CDR3 is CASSLDSGTSNSPLHF. CDR3 DNA sequence: TGTGCCAGCAGCTTGGATTCCGGGACTTCCAATTCACCCCTCCACTTT.

A few counts support this clonotype. This may arise from a read error, as a much more abundant clone is one base away. The rearrangement links TRBV6-1 to TRBJ1-5; D might be TRBD1 (6 bases). V lost 6 bases and J 0 bases, leaving 15 bases between the germline ends. CDR1 MNHNS and CDR2 SASEGT come from the germline V gene. This CDR3 has 16 residues. The CDR3 nucleotides are TGTGCCAGCAGCCATGACAGGACGTATAGCAATCAGCCCCAGCATTTT. The encoded protein is CASSHDRTYSNQPQHF.

This clonotype was picked up many times. The chain recombines TRBV9 with TRBJ1-4; D might be TRBD1 (5 bases). V was shortened by 0 bases and J by 4 bases, with 16 bases between the two germline ends. The CDR3 length is 17 residues. Germline CDR1 SGDLS, CDR2 YYNGEE. CDR3 in amino acids: CASSVGSPGGVNEKLFF. The CDR3 DNA is TGTGCCAGCAGCGTAGGATCTCCTGGAGGGGTTAATGAAAAACTGTTTTTT. Full variable domain (missing parts from reference TRBV9 and TRBJ1-4): DSGVTQTPKHLITATGQRVTLRCSPRSGDLSVYWYQQSLDQGLQFLIQYYNGEERAKGNILERFSAQQFPDLHSELNLSSLELGDSALYFCASSVGSPGGVNEKLFFGSGTQLSVL.

With respect to this clonotype: A read error may explain this, as a much larger clone is one base away. CDR3 sequence reads: CASRLSGSVVDEQYF. The CDR3, as DNA: TGCGCCAGCAGACTTAGCGGGAGTGTAGTTGACGAGCAGTACTTC. The chain uses TRBV4-1 and TRBJ2-7; 9 bases are shared with TRBD2. Germline V gene sequence: CDR1 MGHRA, CDR2 YSYEKL. The V gene end was trimmed by 6 bases and the J gene end by 5 bases; junction bases not matched to a gene: 11. The CDR3 has 15 amino acids.

This clonotype occurred many times. The rearrangement joins TRBV4-1 to TRBJ1-6; D gene uncertain. The CDR3 extends over 15 amino acids. Germline-derived CDR1 and CDR2 are MGHRA and YSYEKL. Trimming removed 3 bases from V and 5 bases from J, with 11 bases in between. The CDR3 sequence: CASSQLRGNNSPLHF. The CDR3 coding sequence is TGCGCCAGCAGCCAGTTAAGAGGCAATAATTCACCCCTCCACTTT.

This clonotype appeared a few times. A much larger clone sits a single nucleotide away, making a read error possible. This likely comes from a read error, as the CDR3 has no conserved phenylalanine or tryptophan at its end. This chain connects TRBV5-8 to TRBJ1-2; 7 bases map to TRBD1. The CDR3 extends over 15 amino acids. Germline assignment: CDR1 SGHTS and CDR2 YDEGEE. The J segment lost 0 bases and the V segment lost 2 bases, leaving 4 bases of the junction unmatched. The CDR3 loop is CASSLGDRANYGYTL. The CDR3 bases are TGTGCCAGCAGCTTAGGGGACAGAGCTAACTATGGCTACACCCTC.

The table lists this clonotype with many counts. The chain links TRBV6-2 or TRBV6-3 to TRBJ2-6; D may match TRBD1 or TRBD2 (5 bases each). Germline V gene sequence: CDR1 MNHEY, CDR2 SVGEGT. Trimming stripped 0 bases from V and 4 bases from J, with 7 bases between. The CDR3 extends over 15 amino acids. CDR3 coding DNA: TGTGCCAGCAGTTACTCTGGGACCGGGGCCAACGTCCTGACTTTC. Protein: CASSYSGTGANVLTF.

Many counts were recorded for this clonotype. The chain joins TRBV5-1 to TRBJ2-1; TRBD1 might be the D (5 bases). CDR3 size: 14 residues. V was shortened by 0 bases and J by 5 bases, with 9 bases between the two germline ends. Germline loops: CDR1 SGHRS, CDR2 YFSETQ. This chain's CDR3 is CASSLAPGNNEQFF. CDR3 coding DNA: TGCGCCAGCAGCTTGGCCCCAGGGAACAATGAGCAGTTCTTC.

This clonotype was recorded many times. V gene TRBV29-1 combines with J gene TRBJ2-3; 11 nucleotides line up with TRBD2. Germline lookup yields CDR1 SQVTM and CDR2 ANQGSEA. J gave up 2 bases and V 5 bases, and 6 bases lay outside the gene matches. The CDR3 is 15 residues long. The CDR3 here is CSVTLSGRATDTQYF. For the CDR3, the DNA is TGCAGCGTTACACTTAGCGGGAGGGCCACAGATACGCAGTATTTT.

This clonotype has a count of ten or more. V and J are TRBV20-1 and TRBJ2-3, with D hard to call. The CDR3 has 14 residues. Germline assignment: CDR1 DFQATT and CDR2 SNEGSKA (reference sequence). Trimming took 3 bases from V and 3 from J, leaving 13 bases between them. CDR3 amino acids: CSARVPDATDTQYF. CDR3 bases: TGCAGTGCTAGGGTTCCGGATGCGACAGATACGCAGTATTTT.

Note on this clonotype: The junction shows a germline mismatch at one end, possibly a read error. The rearrangement uses TRBV24-1 and TRBJ2-3; 8 bases fit TRBD2. CDR1 and CDR2 from the germline V gene are KGHDR and SFDVKD. This CDR3 comprises 17 residues. CDR3 protein: CATSDIRDGGVADTQYF. The CDR3 DNA reads TGTGCCACCAGTGATATCCGGGACGGGGGGGTGGCAGATACACAGTATTTT.

The table lists this clonotype with many counts. The chain uses TRBV19 and TRBJ1-2, with 7 bases lining up with TRBD1. The CDR3 has 13 amino acids. Trimming took 5 bases from V and 3 from J; bases not matched to a gene: 3. Germline CDR1 LNHDA, CDR2 SQIVND (reference sequence). This CDR3 reads CASSEGQYYGYTF. CDR3 coding DNA: TGTGCCAGTAGTGAGGGACAGTACTATGGCTACACCTTC.